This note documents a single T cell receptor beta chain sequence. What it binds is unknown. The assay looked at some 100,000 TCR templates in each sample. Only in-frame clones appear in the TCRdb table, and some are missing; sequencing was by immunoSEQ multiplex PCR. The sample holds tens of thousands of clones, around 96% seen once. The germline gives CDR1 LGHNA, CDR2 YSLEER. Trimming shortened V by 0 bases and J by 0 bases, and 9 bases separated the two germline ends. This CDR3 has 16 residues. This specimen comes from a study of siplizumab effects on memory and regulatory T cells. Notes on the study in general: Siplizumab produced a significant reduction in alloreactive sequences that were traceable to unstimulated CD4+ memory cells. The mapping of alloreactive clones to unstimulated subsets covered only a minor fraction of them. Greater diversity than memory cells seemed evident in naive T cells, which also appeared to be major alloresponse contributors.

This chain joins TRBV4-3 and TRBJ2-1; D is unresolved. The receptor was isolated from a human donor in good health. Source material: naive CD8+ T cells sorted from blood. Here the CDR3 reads CASSQDSSSSYNEQFF. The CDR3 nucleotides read TGCGCCAGCAGCCAAGACAGTTCGAGCTCCTACAATGAGCAGTTCTTC.